This T cell receptor (beta chain) was obtained from a study of cytomegalovirus exposure and HLA in healthy donors. Study information: Roughly 180 million T cells yielded about 120 million unique TCR beta sequences, as an earlier analysis found.

Primers included in the PCR were 60 Vbeta and 13 Jbeta primers. Only in-frame clones appear in the TCRdb table, and some are missing; sequencing was by immunoSEQ multiplex PCR. The top ten clones hold about 1.9% of a sample with 150,000 to 250,000 clones, just over 75% of them seen once. Study findings and constraints: In an earlier analysis, about 87% or about 30%: the productive usage of most TCR beta V segments. A later analysis reportedly identified an Asian-associated ancestry cluster as carrying fewer N-insertions than the roughly 670-donor mean.

Regarding this clone: The antigen remains unidentified.

Trimming cost V 9 bases and J 5 bases, with 13 bases left between them. Germline assignment: CDR1 SNHLY and CDR2 FYNNEI. This CDR3 is built from 12 residues. The specimen sequenced was PBMCs. The receptor was derived from a man aged 30-40 years in good health and CMV-seronegative. The chain combines TRBV2 with TRBJ2-5; weak D call: TRBD2 (6 bases). The CDR3 loop reads CARGTPGETQYF. CDR3 nucleotides: TGTGCCAGAGGGACTCCAGGGGAGACCCAGTACTTC.